Presented here are 32 T cell receptor beta chains from one specimen sequenced in a study of T-cell reconstitution after alpha-beta-depleted transplantation in children. Preparation of the TCRbeta library involved a method that used unique molecular identifiers. Via MiXCR, TCRdb re-called the PCR reads, giving one row per CDR3 protein. The table lists about 470,000 distinct CDR3 sequences, around two fifths of them singletons. The source was PBMCs, collected before TCRalphabeta/CD19-depleted stem cell transplant. These receptors all come from a girl aged 2-10 years with aplastic anemia, due to receive a stem cell transplant.

This clonotype was detected only a few times. V gene TRBV20-1 combines with J gene TRBJ1-3; possibly TRBD1 for D (5 bases). Trimming pared 1 base from V and 0 bases from J, leaving 16 bases between. Germline V gene data show CDR1 as DFQATT and CDR2 as SNEGSKA (reference sequence). This CDR3 comprises 17 residues. CDR3 sequence: CSARGTGALVSGNTIYF. The CDR3 DNA reads as TGCAGTGCTAGAGGAACAGGCGCCCTGGTCTCTGGAAACACCATATATTTT.

This clonotype was counted many times. V and J are TRBV6-5 and TRBJ2-7, with 9 bases that match TRBD1. With V trimmed by 5 bases and J by 2 bases, 7 bases remained unmatched. This CDR3 is built from 15 residues. Germline CDR1 MNHEY, CDR2 SVGAGI. CDR3 nucleotides: TGTGCCAGCAGTAACAGGGGGCTAAAAACCTACGAGCAGTACTTC. Amino acids: CASSNRGLKTYEQYF.

Concerning this clonotype: This could be a read error, since a much larger clone is one nucleotide away. The DNA of the CDR3 is TGCGCCAGCAGCTGGACACCGAACACTGAAGCTTTCTTT. This codes for CASSWTPNTEAFF. This chain joins TRBV5-1 and TRBJ1-1; tentatively, D is TRBD1 (5 bases). Germline V lookup: CDR1 SGHRS, CDR2 YFSETQ. The CDR3 has 13 amino acids. Deletions cut 3 bases from V and 1 base from J, with 7 bases between.

The genes are TRBV20-1 and TRBJ2-3; TRBD1 or TRBD2 may be the D gene (5 bases each). CDR1 DFQATT and CDR2 SNEGSKA come from the germline V gene (reference sequence). This CDR3 region has 14 residues. With 1 base removed from V and 4 bases from J, the gap between germline ends came to 12 bases. The CDR3 sequence: CSARAAGRSDTQYF. The CDR3 DNA reads as TGCAGTGCTAGAGCGGCAGGGAGATCAGATACGCAGTATTTT.

The chain employs TRBV6-5 and TRBJ2-3; D unresolved. The CDR3 consists of 13 residues. The V end lost 2 bases, the J end lost 3 bases, and 6 bases lay between the germline ends. In germline, CDR1 is MNHEY, CDR2 SVGAGI. The CDR3 DNA is TGTGCCAGCAGTTACCACTTAACAGATACGCAGTATTTT. Protein: CASSYHLTDTQYF.

Many counts were recorded for this clonotype. The chain links TRBV20-1 to TRBJ2-7; 7 nucleotides align to TRBD2. The germline V gene encodes CDR1 DFQATT and CDR2 SNEGSKA (reference sequence). This CDR3 spans 14 amino acids. The V segment lost 3 bases and the J segment 6 bases; nucleotides outside the gene matches: 11. For the CDR3, the DNA is TGCAGTGCTAGTGTTCCTGCGGGAGTAGGCGAGCAGTACTTC. Protein: CSASVPAGVGEQYF.

The chain uses TRBV20-1 and TRBJ2-1, with 11 bases identical to TRBD2. Germline CDR1 reads DFQATT; CDR2 reads SNEGSKA (reference sequence). V gave up 1 base and J gave up 0 bases; unmatched junction bases: 8. This CDR3 comprises 18 residues. This CDR3 is CSARAPGTSGYSYNEQFF. The CDR3 bases are TGCAGTGCTAGAGCCCCCGGGACTAGCGGTTACTCCTACAATGAGCAGTTCTTC.

The count of this clonotype is one. The genes are TRBV29-1 and TRBJ2-5, with 10 bases identical to TRBD1. The CDR3 extends over 14 amino acids. Germline V gene sequence: CDR1 SQVTM, CDR2 ANQGSEA. With 6 bases clipped from V and 5 bases from J, the junction kept 9 bases outside the gene matches. CDR3 sequence (DNA): TGCAGCGTGGACCGGACAGGGGGTTCGGAGACCCAGTACTTC. It translates to CSVDRTGGSETQYF.

The rearrangement joins TRBV7-2 to TRBJ2-7; 7 nucleotides align to TRBD2. The length of the CDR3 is 15 residues. Germline values: CDR1 SGHTA, CDR2 FQGNSA. The J segment lost 6 bases and the V segment lost 1 base, leaving 9 bases of the junction unmatched. The DNA of the CDR3 is TGTGCCAGCAGCTTAGGTGGGAGGGCCTTAGGCGAGCAGTACTTC. It is translated as CASSLGGRALGEQYF.

This chain uses TRBV20-1 with TRBJ2-7, with 11 nucleotides matching TRBD2. The J segment lost 3 bases and the V segment lost 0 bases, leaving 4 bases of the junction unmatched. Germline V gene data show CDR1 as DFQATT and CDR2 as SNEGSKA (reference sequence). This CDR3 is 15 amino acids long. The CDR3 DNA reads TGCAGTGCTAGAGATTACCTAGCGGGAGGCTACGAGCAGTACTTC. Its translation is CSARDYLAGGYEQYF.

This clonotype was recorded a few times. This chain links TRBV7-6 with TRBJ2-3; 7 bases agree with TRBD2. The ends lost 1 base at V and 3 bases at J; junction bases unmatched: 4. From germline, CDR1 is SGHVS and CDR2 FNYEAQ. The CDR3 consists of 15 residues. DNA for the CDR3: TGTGCCAGCAGCTTAGAGGGCGGGAGAACAGATACGCAGTATTTT. The encoded protein is CASSLEGGRTDTQYF. Full variable domain (outside the CDR3, taken from reference TRBV7-6 and TRBJ2-3): GAGVSQSPRYKVTKRGQDVALRCDPISGHVSLYWYRQALGQGPEFLTYFNYEAQQDKSGLPNDRFSAERPEGSISTLTIQRTEQRDSAMYRCASSLEGGRTDTQYFGPGTRLTVL.

This clonotype was seen many times. The chain combines TRBV5-1 with TRBJ1-6; 9 nucleotides match TRBD1. The CDR3 covers 13 residues. The trim removed 8 bases at V and 10 bases at J, leaving 7 bases unmatched. The V gene's germline CDR1 is SGHRS and CDR2 YFSETQ. The chain's CDR3 is CASGQGNESPLHF. The CDR3 DNA sequence: TGCGCCAGTGGACAGGGGAACGAATCACCCCTCCACTTT.

This rearrangement joins TRBV12-3 or TRBV12-4 to TRBJ2-5; D might be TRBD1 (5 bases). CDR3 length equals 15 residues. Trimming removed 4 bases from V and 3 bases from J, with 15 bases in between. For the CDR3, the DNA is TGTGCCAGCAGTTCAACCCAGGGCCCGGAAGAGACCCAGTACTTC. Amino acid sequence: CASSSTQGPEETQYF.

The CDR3 protein is CSARETGNYGYTF. The DNA for the CDR3 is TGCAGTGCTAGAGAAACAGGGAACTATGGCTACACCTTC. The chain employs TRBV20-1 and TRBJ1-2, with D perhaps TRBD1 (6 bases). Germline CDR1 DFQATT, CDR2 SNEGSKA (reference sequence). This CDR3 is built from 13 residues. V was pared by 0 bases and J by 2 bases, with 7 bases between.

In its sample, this clonotype was seen a few times. This chain joins TRBV28 and TRBJ1-5; D is ambiguous. The CDR3 totals 12 residues. Germline-derived CDR1 and CDR2 are MDHEN and SYDVKM. The ends were cut back, 6 bases at V and 6 bases at J, with 9 bases in the middle. The CDR3 here is CASRYGGQPQHF. The CDR3 DNA reads as TGTGCCAGCAGATATGGTGGTCAGCCCCAGCATTTT.

This clonotype was recorded a few times. This chain uses TRBV6-1 with TRBJ2-5; 9 bases line up with TRBD2. Losses at the gene ends were 8 bases for V and 7 bases for J; bases not matched to a gene: 11. CDR1 is MNHNS and CDR2 is SASEGT in the germline V gene. This CDR3 contains 14 residues. Here the CDR3 reads CASHPSGRLGTQYF. For the CDR3, the DNA is TGTGCCAGCCACCCCAGCGGGAGGCTGGGGACCCAGTACTTC.

The J gene is TRBJ2-5, the V gene TRBV11-2, with 9 positions matching TRBD2. The CDR3 has 17 residues. V shed 0 bases, J shed 4 bases, and the junction held 9 bases outside the gene matches. Germline V gene lookup returns CDR1 SGHAT and CDR2 FQNNGV. CDR3 DNA sequence: TGTGCCAGCAGCTTAGAGCGACTAGCGGCTGGGGGAGAGACCCAGTACTTC. This gives the protein CASSLERLAAGGETQYF.

This clonotype was seen only a few times. The chain couples TRBV15 to TRBJ2-7; the match to TRBD1 covers 8 bases. V was pared by 0 bases and J by 6 bases, with 1 base of the junction left unmatched. The CDR3 totals 13 residues. Germline CDR1 reads LNHNV; CDR2 reads YYDKDF (reference sequence). The CDR3 region has the DNA TGTGCCACCAGCAGAGAACAGGGGGGCGAGCAGTACTTC. This gives the protein CATSREQGGEQYF.

The chain uses TRBV18 and TRBJ1-1; D gene unclear. V was clipped by 4 bases and J by 4 bases, with 7 bases between them. Germline assignment: CDR1 KGHSH and CDR2 LQKENI. The CDR3 is made up of 12 amino acids. The chain's CDR3 is CASSQLGTEAFF. CDR3 nucleotide sequence: TGTGCCAGCTCACAATTGGGCACTGAAGCTTTCTTT.

In its sample, this clonotype was seen a few times. The V gene is TRBV7-9, the J gene TRBJ2-5, with TRBD2 matching over 13 bases. The germline gives CDR1 SEHNR, CDR2 FQNEAQ (reference sequence). There are 16 residues in the CDR3. V was clipped by 4 bases and J by 1 base; unmatched bases: 3. The CDR3 nucleotides are TGTGCCAGCAGCTCCCGACTAGCGGGGGGCCAAGAGACCCAGTACTTC. It yields the protein CASSSRLAGGQETQYF.

The chain couples TRBV4-1 to TRBJ2-1; D unresolved. Germline lookup yields CDR1 MGHRA and CDR2 YSYEKL. The V gene lost 0 bases and the J gene lost 7 bases, with 7 bases spanning the gap. There are 13 residues in the CDR3. The CDR3 is CASSQDVANEQFF. The CDR3 DNA is TGCGCCAGCAGCCAAGATGTAGCAAATGAGCAGTTCTTC.

This sequence joins TRBV4-1 and TRBJ1-1; tentative D call: TRBD1 (6 bases). Germline values: CDR1 MGHRA, CDR2 YSYEKL. This CDR3 region has 14 residues. V lost 6 bases to trimming and J lost 0 bases, with 11 bases between them. CDR3 nucleotide sequence: TGCGCCAGCAGACGGACAGACATGAACACTGAAGCTTTCTTT. This translates into CASRRTDMNTEAFF.

The V and J genes are TRBV12-3 or TRBV12-4 and TRBJ1-1; D remains ambiguous. This CDR3 has 13 amino acids. The V and J ends lost 6 bases and 5 bases respectively, with 13 bases between them. The DNA of the CDR3 is TGTGCCAGCAGAACGTCGAGGGTAACTGAAGCTTTCTTT. Protein: CASRTSRVTEAFF.

This chain connects TRBV28 to TRBJ2-1; 7 bases align to TRBD2. V shed 2 bases, J shed 0 bases, and the junction held 16 bases outside the gene matches. Germline CDR1 reads MDHEN; CDR2 reads SYDVKM. The CDR3 runs to 20 residues. In nucleotides, the CDR3 is TGTGCCAGCAGTTTAGGGGTGGGGGTCGGCCGGGACTACTCCTACAATGAGCAGTTCTTC. Its translation: CASSLGVGVGRDYSYNEQFF. Using reference TRBV28 and TRBJ2-1 for the parts outside the CDR3, the full variable domain is DVKVTQSSRYLVKRTGEKVFLECVQDMDHENMFWYRQDPGLGLRLIYFSYDVKMKEKGDIPEGYSVSREKKERFSLILESASTNQTSMYLCASSLGVGVGRDYSYNEQFFGPGTRLTVL.

The chain employs TRBV5-1 and TRBJ2-3; D might be TRBD2 (6 bases). Germline V gives CDR1 SGHRS, CDR2 YFSETQ. The CDR3 totals 12 residues. V was trimmed by 5 bases and J by 6 bases, leaving 10 bases between them. The CDR3 nucleotides read TGCGCCAGCAGGCCGGGGGAGGATACGCAGTATTTT. Residues: CASRPGEDTQYF.

The J gene is TRBJ1-1, the V gene TRBV20-1; 10 positions match TRBD1. The CDR3 runs to 15 residues. Germline values: CDR1 DFQATT, CDR2 SNEGSKA (reference sequence). The ends lost 6 bases at V and 4 bases at J; junction bases unmatched: 11. In DNA form, the CDR3 reads TGCAGTGCCGCGCGACAGGGGGCAAGGGGCACTGAAGCTTTCTTT. Residues: CSAARQGARGTEAFF.

This clonotype turned up a few times. This rearrangement joins TRBV20-1 to TRBJ2-7; 8 positions agree with TRBD1. The CDR3 length is 13 residues. In germline, CDR1 is DFQATT, CDR2 SNEGSKA (reference sequence). Losses at the gene ends were 5 bases for V and 6 bases for J; bases not matched to a gene: 9. The CDR3 reads CSAGEQGESEQYF. In DNA form, the CDR3 reads TGCAGTGCTGGGGAACAGGGGGAGAGCGAGCAGTACTTC.

This sequence joins TRBV9 and TRBJ1-6; D unresolved. Germline lookup yields CDR1 SGDLS and CDR2 YYNGEE. The CDR3 extends over 15 amino acids. Trimming cost V 1 base and J 8 bases, with 13 bases left between them. DNA of the CDR3: TGTGCCAGCAGCGTATCCCCGGACCCCGATTCACCCCTCCACTTT. Encoded protein: CASSVSPDPDSPLHF.

The genes are TRBV20-1 and TRBJ2-1; TRBD2 might be the D (6 bases). From germline, CDR1 is DFQATT and CDR2 SNEGSKA (reference sequence). V was shortened by 6 bases and J by 2 bases, with 17 bases between the two germline ends. The CDR3 extends over 15 amino acids. The CDR3 DNA reads TGCAGTGCACTTAAGCCAGGGAGGCCCTACAATGAGCAGTTCTTC. This gives the protein CSALKPGRPYNEQFF.

The rearrangement joins TRBV5-4 to TRBJ2-1; TRBD2 matches 13 bases. This CDR3 region has 17 residues. Germline CDR1 and CDR2: SGHNT and YYREEE (reference sequence). With V trimmed by 4 bases and J by 6 bases, 10 bases remained unmatched. As DNA, the CDR3 is TGTGCCAGCAGCAAGGGACTAGCGGGAATTAATGGCAATGAGCAGTTCTTC. The encoded protein is CASSKGLAGINGNEQFF.

The rearrangement joins TRBV5-6 to TRBJ1-1; D unclear. The CDR3 is 12 amino acids. Trimming removed 4 bases at V and 7 bases at J, with 11 bases between. Germline CDR1 is SGHDT and CDR2 is YYEEEE. CDR3 nucleotide sequence: TGTGCCAGCAGCCCGGACTCCGGTGAAGCTTTCTTT. Translating it yields CASSPDSGEAFF.

This clonotype came up many times. The chain uses TRBV12-3 or TRBV12-4 and TRBJ1-1; no firm D call. CDR3 length equals 13 residues. V lost 5 bases, J lost 4 bases, and 11 bases lay in between. The CDR3 loop reads CASSRTRSTEAFF. The CDR3 DNA reads as TGTGCCAGCAGTAGGACCCGTAGCACTGAAGCTTTCTTT.